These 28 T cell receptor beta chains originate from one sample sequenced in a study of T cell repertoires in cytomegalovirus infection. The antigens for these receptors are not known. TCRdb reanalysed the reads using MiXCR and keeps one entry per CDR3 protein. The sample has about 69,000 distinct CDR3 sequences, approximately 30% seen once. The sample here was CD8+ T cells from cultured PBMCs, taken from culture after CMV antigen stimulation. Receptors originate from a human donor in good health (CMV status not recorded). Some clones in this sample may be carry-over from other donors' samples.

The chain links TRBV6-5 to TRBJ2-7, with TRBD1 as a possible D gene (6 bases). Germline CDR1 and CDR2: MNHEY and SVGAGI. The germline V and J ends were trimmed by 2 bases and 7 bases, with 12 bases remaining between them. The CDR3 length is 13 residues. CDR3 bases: TGTGCCAGCAGTTACGGGACATCTTGGGAGCAGTACTTC. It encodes CASSYGTSWEQYF.

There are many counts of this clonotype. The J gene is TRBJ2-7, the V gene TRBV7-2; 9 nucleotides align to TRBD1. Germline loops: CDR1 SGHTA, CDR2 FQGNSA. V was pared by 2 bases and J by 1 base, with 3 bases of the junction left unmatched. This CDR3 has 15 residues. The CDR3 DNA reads TGTGCCAGCAGCTTATGGACAGGGGTTTCCTACGAGCAGTACTTC. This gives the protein CASSLWTGVSYEQYF.

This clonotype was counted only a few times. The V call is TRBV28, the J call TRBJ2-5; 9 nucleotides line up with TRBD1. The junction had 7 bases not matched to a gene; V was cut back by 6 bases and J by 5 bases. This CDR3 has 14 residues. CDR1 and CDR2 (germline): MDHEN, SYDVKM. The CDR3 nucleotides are TGTGCCAGCAGGGACAGGGGAGTTGGGGAGACCCAGTACTTC. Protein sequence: CASRDRGVGETQYF.

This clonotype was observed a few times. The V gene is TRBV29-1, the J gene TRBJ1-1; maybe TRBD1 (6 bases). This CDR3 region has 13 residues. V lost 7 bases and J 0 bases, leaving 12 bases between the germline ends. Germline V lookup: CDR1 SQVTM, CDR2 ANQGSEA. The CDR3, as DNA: TGCAGCGGGACCAGGGGCATGAACACTGAAGCTTTCTTT. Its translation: CSGTRGMNTEAFF.

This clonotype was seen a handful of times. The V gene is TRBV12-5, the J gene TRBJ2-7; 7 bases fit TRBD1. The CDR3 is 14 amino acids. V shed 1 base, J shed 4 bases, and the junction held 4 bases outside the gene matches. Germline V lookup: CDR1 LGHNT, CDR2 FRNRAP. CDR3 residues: CASGLDRGRYEQYF. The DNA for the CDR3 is TGTGCTAGTGGTTTGGACAGGGGCCGATACGAGCAGTACTTC. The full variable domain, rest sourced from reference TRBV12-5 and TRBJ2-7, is DARVTQTPRHKVTEMGQEVTMRCQPILGHNTVFWYRQTMMQGLELLAYFRNRAPLDDSGMPKDRFSAEMPDATLATLKIQPSEPRDSAVYFCASGLDRGRYEQYFGPGTRLTVT.

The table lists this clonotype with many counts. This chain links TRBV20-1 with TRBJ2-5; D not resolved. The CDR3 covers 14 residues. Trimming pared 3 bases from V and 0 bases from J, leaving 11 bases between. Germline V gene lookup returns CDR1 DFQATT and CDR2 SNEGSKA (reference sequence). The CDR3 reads CSASWWRNQETQYF. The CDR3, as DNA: TGCAGTGCTAGTTGGTGGAGAAACCAAGAGACCCAGTACTTC.

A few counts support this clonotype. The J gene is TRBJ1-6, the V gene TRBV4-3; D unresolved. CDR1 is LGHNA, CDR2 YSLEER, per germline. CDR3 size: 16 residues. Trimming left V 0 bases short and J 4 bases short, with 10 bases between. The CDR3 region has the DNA TGCGCCAGCAGCCAAGATCCGGATTCTTATAATTCACCCCTCCACTTT. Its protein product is CASSQDPDSYNSPLHF.

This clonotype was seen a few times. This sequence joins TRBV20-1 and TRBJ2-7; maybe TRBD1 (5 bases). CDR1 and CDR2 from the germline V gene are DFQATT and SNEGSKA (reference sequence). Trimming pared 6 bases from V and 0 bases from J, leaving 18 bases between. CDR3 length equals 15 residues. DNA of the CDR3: TGCAGTGCCAGGTCCGATTATCAGGGCTCCTACGAGCAGTACTTC. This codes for CSARSDYQGSYEQYF.

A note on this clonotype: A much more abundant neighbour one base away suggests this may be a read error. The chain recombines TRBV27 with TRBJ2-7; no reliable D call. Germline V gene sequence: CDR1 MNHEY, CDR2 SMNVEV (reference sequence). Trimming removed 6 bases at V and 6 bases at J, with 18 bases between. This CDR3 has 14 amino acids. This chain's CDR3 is CASRYFGDGSEQYF. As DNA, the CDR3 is TGTGCCAGCAGATATTTCGGTGATGGTTCCGAGCAGTACTTC.

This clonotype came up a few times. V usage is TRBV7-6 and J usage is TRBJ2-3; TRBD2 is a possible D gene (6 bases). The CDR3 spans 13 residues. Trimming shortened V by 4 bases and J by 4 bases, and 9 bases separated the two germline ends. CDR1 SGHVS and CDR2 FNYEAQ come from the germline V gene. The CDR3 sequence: CASSSSGPDTQYF. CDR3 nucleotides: TGTGCCAGCAGCTCGAGCGGGCCAGATACGCAGTATTTT.

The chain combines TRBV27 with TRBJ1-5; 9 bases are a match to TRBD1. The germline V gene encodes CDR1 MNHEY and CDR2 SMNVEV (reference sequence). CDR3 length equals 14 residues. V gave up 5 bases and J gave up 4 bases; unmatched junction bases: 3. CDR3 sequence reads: CASSNRGLNQPQHF. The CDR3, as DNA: TGTGCCAGCAGTAACAGGGGGCTTAATCAGCCCCAGCATTTT.

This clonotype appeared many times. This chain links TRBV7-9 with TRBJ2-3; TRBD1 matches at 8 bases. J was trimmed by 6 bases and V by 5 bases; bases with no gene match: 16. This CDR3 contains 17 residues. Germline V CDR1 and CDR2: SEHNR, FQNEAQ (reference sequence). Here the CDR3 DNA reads TGTGCCAGCAGCCCATATCTAACCCAGGGGGCGGTTGATACGCAGTATTTT. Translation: CASSPYLTQGAVDTQYF.

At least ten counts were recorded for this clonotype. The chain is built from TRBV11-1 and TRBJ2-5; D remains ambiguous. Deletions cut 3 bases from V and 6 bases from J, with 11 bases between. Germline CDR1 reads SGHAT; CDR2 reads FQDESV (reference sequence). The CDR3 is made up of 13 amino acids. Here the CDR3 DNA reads TGTGCCAGCAGCTTGTCGGGCGAAAAGACCCAGTACTTC. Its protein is CASSLSGEKTQYF.

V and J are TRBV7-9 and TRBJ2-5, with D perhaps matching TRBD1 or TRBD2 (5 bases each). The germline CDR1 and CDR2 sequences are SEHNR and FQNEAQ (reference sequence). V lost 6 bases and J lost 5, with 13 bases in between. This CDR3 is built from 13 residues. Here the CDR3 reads CASRGTRTETQYF. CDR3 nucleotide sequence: TGTGCCAGCAGAGGGACGCGGACCGAGACCCAGTACTTC. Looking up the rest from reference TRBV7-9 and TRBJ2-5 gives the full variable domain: DTGVSQNPRHKITKRGQNVTFRCDPISEHNRLYWYRQTLGQGPEFLTYFQNEAQLEKSRLLSDRFSAERPKGSFSTLEIQRTEQGDSAMYLCASRGTRTETQYFGPGTRLLVL.

For the CDR3, the DNA is TGCGCCAGCAGCCAATACGAACAGGGGAAGGGCACTGAAGCTTTCTTT. It is translated as CASSQYEQGKGTEAFF. The chain carries TRBV4-1 and TRBJ1-1; the match to TRBD1 covers 7 bases. V was pared by 2 bases and J by 4 bases, with 10 bases of the junction left unmatched. The CDR3 is made up of 16 amino acids. The V gene's germline CDR1 is MGHRA and CDR2 YSYEKL.

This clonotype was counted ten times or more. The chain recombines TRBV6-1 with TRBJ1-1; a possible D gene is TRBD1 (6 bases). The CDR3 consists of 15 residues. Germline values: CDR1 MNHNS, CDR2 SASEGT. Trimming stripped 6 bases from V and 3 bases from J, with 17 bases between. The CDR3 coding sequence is TGTGCCAGCAGGCGACGGGGAGGGGGATACACTGAAGCTTTCTTT. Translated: CASRRRGGGYTEAFF.

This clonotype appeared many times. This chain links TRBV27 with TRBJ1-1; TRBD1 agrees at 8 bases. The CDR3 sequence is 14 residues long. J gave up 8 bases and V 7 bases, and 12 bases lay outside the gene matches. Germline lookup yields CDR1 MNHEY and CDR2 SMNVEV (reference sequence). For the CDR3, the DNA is TGTGCCAGCAACCACCCGAGACAGGGGATCGAAGCTTTCTTT. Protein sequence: CASNHPRQGIEAFF.

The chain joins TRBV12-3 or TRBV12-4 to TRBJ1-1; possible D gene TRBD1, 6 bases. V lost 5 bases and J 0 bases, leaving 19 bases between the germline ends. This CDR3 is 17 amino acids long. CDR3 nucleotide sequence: TGTGCCAGCAGTCCCTGGGGGGAGCAGGGGATGAACACTGAAGCTTTCTTT. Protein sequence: CASSPWGEQGMNTEAFF.

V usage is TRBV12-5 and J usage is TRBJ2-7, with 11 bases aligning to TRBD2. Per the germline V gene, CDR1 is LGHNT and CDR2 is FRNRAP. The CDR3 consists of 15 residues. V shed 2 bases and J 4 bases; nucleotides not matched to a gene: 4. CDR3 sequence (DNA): TGTGCTAGTGGTTTGAAGACTAGCGGGGAGTACGAGCAGTACTTC. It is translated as CASGLKTSGEYEQYF.

For the CDR3, the DNA is TGCGCCAGCATTGGTAGCGGGTGGTACGAGCAGTACTTC. Protein sequence: CASIGSGWYEQYF. The chain combines TRBV10-2 with TRBJ2-7; TRBD2 agrees at 7 bases. The germline gives CDR1 WSHSY, CDR2 SAAADI. This CDR3 region has 13 residues. The trim removed 7 bases at V and 4 bases at J, leaving 7 bases unmatched.

CDR3 in amino acids: CSAQWMTSGSMGNEQFF. The CDR3 bases are TGCAGTGCTCAGTGGATGACTAGCGGGAGTATGGGCAATGAGCAGTTCTTC. This chain connects TRBV20-1 to TRBJ2-1, with 12 bases fitting TRBD2. V lost 5 bases and J lost 6; bases outside the gene matches: 14. There are 17 residues in the CDR3. Germline CDR1 and CDR2: DFQATT and SNEGSKA (reference sequence).

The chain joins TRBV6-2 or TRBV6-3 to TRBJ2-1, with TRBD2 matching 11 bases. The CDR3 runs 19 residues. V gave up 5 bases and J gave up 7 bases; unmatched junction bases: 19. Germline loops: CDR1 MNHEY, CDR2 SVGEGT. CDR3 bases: TGTGCCAGCAGTCTGGGACCCTCGAGGCTAGCGGGAGGTTTGAATGAGCAGTTCTTC. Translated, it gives CASSLGPSRLAGGLNEQFF.

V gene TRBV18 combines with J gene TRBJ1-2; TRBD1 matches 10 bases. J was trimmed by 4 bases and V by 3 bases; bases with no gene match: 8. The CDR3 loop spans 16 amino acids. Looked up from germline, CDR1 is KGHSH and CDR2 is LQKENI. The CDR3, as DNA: TGTGCCAGCTCACCTGAACCGGGACAGGGGTCCTATGGCTACACCTTC. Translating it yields CASSPEPGQGSYGYTF. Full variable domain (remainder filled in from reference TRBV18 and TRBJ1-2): NAGVMQNPRHLVRRRGQEARLRCSPMKGHSHVYWYRQLPEEGLKFMVYLQKENIIDESGMPKERFSAEFPKEGPSILRIQQVVRGDSAAYFCASSPEPGQGSYGYTFGSGTRLTVV.

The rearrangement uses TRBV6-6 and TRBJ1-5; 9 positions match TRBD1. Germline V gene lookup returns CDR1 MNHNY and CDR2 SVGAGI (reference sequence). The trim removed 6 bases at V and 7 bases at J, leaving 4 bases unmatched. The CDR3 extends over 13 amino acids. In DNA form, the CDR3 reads TGTGCCAGCAGCGACAGGGGGGGACAGCCCCAGCATTTT. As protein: CASSDRGGQPQHF.

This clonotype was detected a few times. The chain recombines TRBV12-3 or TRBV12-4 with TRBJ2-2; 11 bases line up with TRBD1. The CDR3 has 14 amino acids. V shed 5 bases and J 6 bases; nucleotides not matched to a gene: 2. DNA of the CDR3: TGTGCCAGCAGTGGACAGGGGGCCGCCGGGGAGCTGTTTTTT. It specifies CASSGQGAAGELFF.

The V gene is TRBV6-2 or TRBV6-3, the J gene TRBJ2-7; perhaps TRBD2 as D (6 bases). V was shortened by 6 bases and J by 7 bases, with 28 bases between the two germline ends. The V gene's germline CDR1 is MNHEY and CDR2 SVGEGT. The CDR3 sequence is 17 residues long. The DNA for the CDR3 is TGTGCCAGCAGGACACCCAGGACCGGGAGACCCGTCCCGGAGCAGTACTTC. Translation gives CASRTPRTGRPVPEQYF.

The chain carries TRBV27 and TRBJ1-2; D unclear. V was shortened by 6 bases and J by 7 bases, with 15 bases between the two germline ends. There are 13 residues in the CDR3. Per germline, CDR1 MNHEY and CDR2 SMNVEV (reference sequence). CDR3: CASRADANTGYTF. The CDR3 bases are TGTGCCAGCAGGGCAGACGCTAATACTGGCTACACCTTC.

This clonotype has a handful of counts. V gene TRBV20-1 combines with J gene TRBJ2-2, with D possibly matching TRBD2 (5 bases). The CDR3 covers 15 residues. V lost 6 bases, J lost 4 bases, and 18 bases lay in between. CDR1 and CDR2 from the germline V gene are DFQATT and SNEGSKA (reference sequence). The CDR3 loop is CSAKGPSSVTGELFF. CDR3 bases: TGCAGTGCGAAGGGCCCTAGCTCGGTCACCGGGGAGCTGTTTTTT.